Listed below are T cell receptor beta chains from one sample, sequenced in a study of cytomegalovirus exposure and HLA in healthy donors. Sequencing was performed with immunoSEQ multiplex PCR; in TCRdb, only in-frame clones are kept and a portion is missing. The sample contains 200,000 to 250,000 clones, about nine tenths of which appear only once. Sequences were obtained from PBMCs. Every receptor here comes from a woman aged 18-29 years in good health and CMV-seronegative. Both conserved end residues are part of each CDR3. A D gene is named only where the DNA matches it firmly. The size entry is marked missing in some rows and otherwise reads once, few, many or a size class.

clone size,J gene,D gene,V gene,CDR3 protein
.,TRBJ2-5,.,TRBV7-2,CASSSQRTASQYF
.,TRBJ2-7,.,TRBV4-1,CASSQVAGSYEQYF
.,TRBJ1-2,TRBD1,TRBV10-3,CAISAGQGAQGYTF
.,TRBJ1-3,.,TRBV5-1,CASSLETSRNTIYF
.,TRBJ2-3,.,TRBV11-2,CASSLSQTSTDTQYF
.,TRBJ2-7,TRBD2,TRBV30,CAWSWLGRVGVEQYF
.,TRBJ2-7,.,TRBV23-1,CASSQRWLDYEQYF
.,TRBJ2-7,TRBD1,TRBV27,CASSLGTGGRQYF
once,TRBJ2-1,.,TRBV19,CASAGSSYNEQFF
.,TRBJ1-4,.,TRBV5-4,CASSQMRADEKLFF
.,TRBJ2-2,.,TRBV2,CASRWTGMLATGELFF
.,TRBJ2-7,TRBD1,TRBV7-3,CASSIQSGGAYEQYF
once,TRBJ2-7,.,TRBV7-8,CASSLDGGLSRHYEQYF
.,TRBJ2-2,TRBD1,TRBV5-1,CASSWTGGGELFF
.,TRBJ2-7,TRBD1,TRBV4-1,CASSLEGQVAFSYEQYF
.,TRBJ1-5,.,TRBV19,CASSIVAVYSNQPQHF
once,TRBJ2-1,TRBD2,TRBV25-1,CASGFLAGVFNEQFF
medium-sized,TRBJ1-2,TRBD1,TRBV5-1,CASKEGAGNNYGYTF
.,TRBJ1-2,TRBD1,TRBV11-2,CASSRDRAGTYGYTF
.,TRBJ1-2,.,TRBV18,CASSPEGGPGNGYTF
.,TRBJ2-1,TRBD2,TRBV4-2,CASSQGLAGDLSYNEQFF
.,TRBJ2-2,.,TRBV7-7,CASSSPRGSNTGELFF
.,TRBJ2-5,.,TRBV7-2,CASSSIADHLETQYF
.,TRBJ2-1,.,TRBV5-1,CASGGFGDEQFF
.,TRBJ2-5,.,TRBV20-1,CSAAKETQYF
.,TRBJ1-1,.,TRBV13,CASSIRGGANTEAFF
.,TRBJ2-7,.,TRBV9,CASSVRPGSEQYF
.,TRBJ2-7,.,TRBV5-1,CASSLGQEVSYEQYF
.,TRBJ2-3,TRBD1,TRBV9,CASSPTGLATDTQYF
few,TRBJ2-3,TRBD1,TRBV5-1,CASRNRGPADTQYF
.,TRBJ2-1,.,TRBV6-6,CASLGAQSSSYNEQFF
.,TRBJ2-5,TRBD1,TRBV5-1,CASSSSTTGEETQYF
.,TRBJ1-2,TRBD1,TRBV27,CASSDRERGYTF
.,TRBJ1-1,.,TRBV7-9,CASSLSGFGTEAFF
.,TRBJ2-1,TRBD1,TRBV7-3,CASSYSTGGPYNEQFF
.,TRBJ1-2,.,TRBV7-9,CASSLISLGNYGYTF
.,TRBJ2-7,.,TRBV10-1,CASSETSSYEQYF
.,TRBJ2-6,.,TRBV6-5,CASREPHSGANVLTF
.,TRBJ1-1,.,TRBV10-3,CAISATTMYAFF
.,TRBJ2-5,TRBD1,TRBV6-5,CASRDRGPLQETQYF
.,TRBJ1-1,.,TRBV7-6,CASSLAPGTEGLAFF
.,TRBJ1-3,.,TRBV4-1,CASSQQGNSGNTIYF
.,TRBJ2-6,.,TRBV28,CASSSWSGYSGANVLTF
.,TRBJ1-6,TRBD1,TRBV9,CASSPRGGGINSPLHF
.,TRBJ2-7,TRBD1,TRBV5-4,CASSSGQGYEQYF
.,TRBJ1-4,.,TRBV2,CASSESFFHRGEKLFF
.,TRBJ1-5,.,TRBV2,CASSDGFREVYSNQPQHF
.,TRBJ1-5,.,TRBV28,CASSLDSYQPQHF
.,TRBJ1-1,.,TRBV30,CAWSVGEGTEAFF
.,TRBJ1-5,.,TRBV19,CARSGFRNQPQHF
.,TRBJ2-5,.,TRBV6-5,CASRYQVQETQYF
.,TRBJ2-5,.,TRBV7-6,CASSLDAGETQYF
.,TRBJ2-7,.,TRBV28,CASSPPRYEQYF